The present T cell receptor (beta chain) was sequenced within a study of sequential checkpoint blockade in melanoma. Study-level background: After both sequences, patients received maintenance nivolumab. TCRβ was sequenced from DNA of 91 pretreatment tumors. Study results and limitations: PD-L1 staining and CD8+ counts, not mutational load, tracked tumor T-cell clonality.

Stated treatment: randomized to nivolumab then ipilimumab (arm A) or the reverse (arm B). The repertoire was sequenced with immunoSEQ multiplex PCR; TCRdb's copy has only in-frame clones and lacks some. This table holds 1,500 to 2,000 clones, roughly 25% found once. The CDR3 loop spans 14 amino acids. J lost 7 bases, V lost 5 bases, and 6 bases had no gene match. Germline assignment: CDR1 MNHGY and CDR2 SAAAGT. Sample share makes this clone medium-sized. Antigen specificity is unknown. This sample comprised tumor tissue (inferred from file names), obtained from a patient given nivolumab and ipilimumab in sequence. The chain employs TRBV6-8 and TRBJ2-2; TRBD2 matches 8 bases. The clonotype comes from a human donor with melanoma. This CDR3 reads CASSLSGEVGELFF. In nucleotides, the CDR3 is TGTGCCAGCAGTCTTAGCGGGGAGGTCGGGGAGCTGTTTTTT.